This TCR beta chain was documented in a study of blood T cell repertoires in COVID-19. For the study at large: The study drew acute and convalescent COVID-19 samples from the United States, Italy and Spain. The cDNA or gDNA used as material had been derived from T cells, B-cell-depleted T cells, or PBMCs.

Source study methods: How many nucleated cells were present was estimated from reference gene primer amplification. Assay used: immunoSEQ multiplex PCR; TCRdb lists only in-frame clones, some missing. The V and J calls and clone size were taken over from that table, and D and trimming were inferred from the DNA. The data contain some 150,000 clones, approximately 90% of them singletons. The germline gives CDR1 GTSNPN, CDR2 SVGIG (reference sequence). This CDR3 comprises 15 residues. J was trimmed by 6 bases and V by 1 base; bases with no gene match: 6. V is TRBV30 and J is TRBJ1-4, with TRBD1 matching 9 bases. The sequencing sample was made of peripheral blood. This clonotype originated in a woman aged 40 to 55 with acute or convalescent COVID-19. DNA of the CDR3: TGTGCCTGGAGTGAGAGCGGACAGGGGTATGAAAAACTGTTTTTT. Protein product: CAWSESGQGYEKLFF.